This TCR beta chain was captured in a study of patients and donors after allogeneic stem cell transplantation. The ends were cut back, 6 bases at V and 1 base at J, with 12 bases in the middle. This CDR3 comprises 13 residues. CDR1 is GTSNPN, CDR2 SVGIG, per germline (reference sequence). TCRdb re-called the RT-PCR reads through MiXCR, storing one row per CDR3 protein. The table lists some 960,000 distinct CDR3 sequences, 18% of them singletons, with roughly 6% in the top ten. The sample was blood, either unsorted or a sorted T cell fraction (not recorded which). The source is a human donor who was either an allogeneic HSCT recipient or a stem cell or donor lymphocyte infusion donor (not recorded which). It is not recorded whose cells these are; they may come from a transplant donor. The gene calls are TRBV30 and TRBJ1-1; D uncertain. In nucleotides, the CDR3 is TGTGCCTGCTCCTCCAGGAGGAACACTGAAGCTTTCTTT. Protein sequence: CACSSRRNTEAFF.